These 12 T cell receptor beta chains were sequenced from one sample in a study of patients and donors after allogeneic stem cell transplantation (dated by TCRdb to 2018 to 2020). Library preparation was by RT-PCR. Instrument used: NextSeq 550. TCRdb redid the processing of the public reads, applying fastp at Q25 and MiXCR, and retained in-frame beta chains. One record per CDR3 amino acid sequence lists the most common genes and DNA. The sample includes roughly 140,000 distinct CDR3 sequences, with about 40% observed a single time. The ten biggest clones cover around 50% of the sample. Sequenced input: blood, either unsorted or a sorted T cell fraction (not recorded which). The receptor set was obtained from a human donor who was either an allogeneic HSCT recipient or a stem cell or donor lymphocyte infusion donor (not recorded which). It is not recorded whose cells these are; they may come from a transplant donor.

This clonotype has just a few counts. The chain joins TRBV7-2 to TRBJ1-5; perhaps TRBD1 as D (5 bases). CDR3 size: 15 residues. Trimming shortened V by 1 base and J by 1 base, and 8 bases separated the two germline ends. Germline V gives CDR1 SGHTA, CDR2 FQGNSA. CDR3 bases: TGTGCCAGCAGCTTAGATGGGGGGAGCAATCAGCCCCAGCATTTT. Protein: CASSLDGGSNQPQHF.

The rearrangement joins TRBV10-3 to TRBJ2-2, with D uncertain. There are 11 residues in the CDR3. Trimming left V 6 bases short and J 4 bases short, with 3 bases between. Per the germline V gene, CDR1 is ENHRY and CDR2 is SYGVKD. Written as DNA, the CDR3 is TGTGCCATCAGGGGCACCGGGGAGCTGTTTTTT. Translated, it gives CAIRGTGELFF.

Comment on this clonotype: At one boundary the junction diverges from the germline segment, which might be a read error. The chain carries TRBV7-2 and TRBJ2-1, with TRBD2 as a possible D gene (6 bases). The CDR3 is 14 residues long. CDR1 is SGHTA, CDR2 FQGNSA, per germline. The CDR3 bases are TGTGCCAGCAGCGTAGCGGTAGGGCACAATGAGCAGTTCTTC. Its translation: CASSVAVGHNEQFF.

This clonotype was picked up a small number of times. CDR3 residues: CSVEIGQGYGDTQYF. Written as DNA, the CDR3 is TGCAGCGTTGAAATAGGCCAGGGGTACGGAGATACGCAGTATTTT. The chain couples TRBV29-1 to TRBJ2-3, with a tentative D call TRBD1 (6 bases). From germline, CDR1 is SQVTM and CDR2 ANQGSEA. V shed 2 bases and J shed 5 bases, with 17 bases lying between them. CDR3 length: 15 amino acids.

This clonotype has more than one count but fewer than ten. In DNA, the CDR3 is TGTGCCAGCAGTGGGGACAGCCCGAATCTAAATAATCAGCCCCAGCATTTT. It encodes CASSGDSPNLNNQPQHF. J is TRBJ1-5 and V is TRBV12-3 or TRBV12-4; 7 bases align to TRBD1. There are 17 residues in the CDR3. J was trimmed by 4 bases and V by 5 bases; bases with no gene match: 14.

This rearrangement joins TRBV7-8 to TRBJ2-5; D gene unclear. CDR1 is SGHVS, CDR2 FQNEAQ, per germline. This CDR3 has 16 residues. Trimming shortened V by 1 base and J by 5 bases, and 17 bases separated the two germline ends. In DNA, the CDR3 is TGTGCCAGCAGCTTAGATGGTGCGGCGATTGAGGAGACCCAGTACTTC. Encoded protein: CASSLDGAAIEETQYF. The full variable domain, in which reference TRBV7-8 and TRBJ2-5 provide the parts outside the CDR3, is GAGVSQSPRYKVAKRGQDVALRCDPISGHVSLFWYQQALGQGPEFLTYFQNEAQLDKSGLPSDRFFAERPEGSVSTLKIQRTQQEDSAVYLCASSLDGAAIEETQYFGPGTRLLVL.

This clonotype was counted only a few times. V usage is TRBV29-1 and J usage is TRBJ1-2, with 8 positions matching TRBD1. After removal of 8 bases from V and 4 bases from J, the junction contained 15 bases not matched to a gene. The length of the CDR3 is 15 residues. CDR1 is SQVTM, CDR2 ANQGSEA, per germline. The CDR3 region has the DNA TGCAGCTCACTGGGAACAGGGGGTGCCAGCTATGGCTACACCTTC. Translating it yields CSSLGTGGASYGYTF.

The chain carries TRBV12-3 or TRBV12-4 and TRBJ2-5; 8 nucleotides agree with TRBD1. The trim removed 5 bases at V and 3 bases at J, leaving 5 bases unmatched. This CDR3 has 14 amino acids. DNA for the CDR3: TGTGCCAGCAGTACCCTGGACAGGGAAGAGACCCAGTACTTC. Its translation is CASSTLDREETQYF.

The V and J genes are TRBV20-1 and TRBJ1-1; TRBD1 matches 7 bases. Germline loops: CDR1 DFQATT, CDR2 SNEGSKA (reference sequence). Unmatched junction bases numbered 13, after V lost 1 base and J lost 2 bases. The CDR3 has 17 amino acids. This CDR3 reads CSARVPSRDSLNTEAFF. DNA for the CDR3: TGCAGTGCTAGAGTCCCCTCCCGGGACAGCCTTAACACTGAAGCTTTCTTT.

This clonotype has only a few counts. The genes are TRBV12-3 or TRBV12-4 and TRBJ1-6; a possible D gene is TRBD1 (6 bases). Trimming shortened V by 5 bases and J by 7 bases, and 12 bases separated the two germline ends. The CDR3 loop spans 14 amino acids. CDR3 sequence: CASSTAGVNSPLHF. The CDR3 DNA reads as TGTGCCAGCAGTACGGCAGGGGTAAATTCACCCCTCCACTTT.

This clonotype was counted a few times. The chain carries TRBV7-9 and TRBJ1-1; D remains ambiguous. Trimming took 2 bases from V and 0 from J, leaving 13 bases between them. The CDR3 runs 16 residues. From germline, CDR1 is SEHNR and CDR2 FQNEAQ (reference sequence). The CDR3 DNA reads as TGTGCCAGCAGCTTACCGGTATCCACGGTGAACACTGAAGCTTTCTTT. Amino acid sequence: CASSLPVSTVNTEAFF.

CDR3 amino acids: CASSFFRGVEAFF. The CDR3 region has the DNA TGTGCCAGCAGTTTTTTTCGGGGGGTAGAAGCTTTCTTT. The rearrangement links TRBV12-3 or TRBV12-4 to TRBJ1-1, with D perhaps TRBD1 (5 bases). V was trimmed by 3 bases and J by 8 bases, leaving 13 bases between them. There are 13 residues in the CDR3.